This T cell receptor beta chain was captured by sequencing in a study of blood T cells in healthy people across ages. V was cut by 3 bases and J by 0 bases, with 12 bases left in between. The CDR3 runs to 16 residues. Looked up from germline, CDR1 is LGHNA and CDR2 is YNFKEQ. Together with a sample-barcoded 5' primer, a J-beta primer mix was included in a second PCR lasting about 7 to 11 cycles. Via MiXCR, TCRdb re-called the 5' RACE reads, giving one row per CDR3 protein. Here the sample spans approximately 680,000 distinct CDR3 sequences, about 34% being singletons. Sequenced input: blood. The sequence was collected from a woman over 75 in good health. J is TRBJ2-4 and V is TRBV4-2; D tentatively fits TRBD1 or TRBD2 (5 bases each). The CDR3 region has the DNA TGTGCCAGCAGCCACGCAGGGAGTGGAGCCAAAAACATTCAGTACTTC. Protein sequence: CASSHAGSGAKNIQYF.